This T cell receptor beta chain was recorded in a study of blood T cell repertoires in COVID-19. Some clones are missing from TCRdb's copy, which holds only in-frame ones; the method was immunoSEQ multiplex PCR. Of over 110,000 clones listed, 79% are singletons. V was pared by 7 bases and J by 7 bases, with 10 bases between. This CDR3 region has 10 residues. CDR1 is SQVTM and CDR2 is ANQGSEA in the germline V gene. Sample: peripheral blood. The genes are TRBV29-1 and TRBJ1-1; tentative D call: TRBD1 (6 bases). The clonotype comes from a man aged 55 to 70 with acute or convalescent COVID-19. CDR3 sequence reads: CSAGQREAFF. The CDR3 DNA reads as TGCAGCGCCGGACAGCGTGAAGCTTTCTTT.